This T cell receptor beta chain was documented in a study of cytomegalovirus exposure and HLA in healthy donors. Study-wide findings and caveats: A few chains tied to CMV proved CMV antigen-specific in vitro. Later work showed greater clonal expansion in HLA-associated TCR beta chains than in equally common others. TCR beta chains numbering some 160 were designated cytomegalovirus-associated. A later analysis associated 15,000 or so TCR beta sequences with HLA alleles at a 0.05 false discovery rate.

PCR used 60 Vbeta primers and 13 Jbeta primers. The table came from immunoSEQ multiplex PCR; TCRdb's copy has only in-frame clones and leaves some out. The sample table sets out about 140,000 clones. Of note for this clone: Its cognate antigen is unknown.

Sequenced sample: PBMCs. This receptor was taken from a woman younger than 35 in good health and CMV-seronegative.

CDR3 region: CASSLTGGEETQYF. CDR3 in DNA: TGTGCCAGCAGCCTGACAGGGGGAGAAGAGACCCAGTACTTC. The V call is TRBV7-2, the J call TRBJ2-5, with TRBD1 matching over 9 bases. This CDR3 is built from 14 residues. Germline V CDR1 and CDR2: SGHTA, FQGNSA. V dropped 5 bases and J dropped 3; count of bases not matched to a gene: 4.